The 27 T cell receptor beta chains below were found in one sample sequenced in a study of shared clonotypes between healthy human individuals. TCRdb keeps only in-frame clones here, not all; method: immunoSEQ multiplex PCR. The sample contains a few million clones, over 85% of which appear only once. The source material was naive CD4+ T cells sorted from blood. Subset given: CD45RA+ positively selected. All receptors derive from a man aged 18 to 35 in good health.

CDR3 sequence reads: CASSNLVQGAKETQYF. CDR3 DNA sequence: TGTGCCAGCAGCAACTTGGTACAGGGGGCGAAGGAGACCCAGTACTTC. The chain recombines TRBV5-8 with TRBJ2-5, with TRBD1 identical over 9 bases. Germline V CDR1 and CDR2: SGHTS, YDEGEE. Trimming at V came to 4 bases and at J to 5 bases, leaving 12 bases not matched to a gene. The CDR3 spans 16 residues.

The genes are TRBV5-8 and TRBJ2-7, with TRBD1 matching over 10 bases. V lost 6 bases, J lost 7 bases, and 13 bases stayed unmatched. In germline, CDR1 is SGHTS, CDR2 YDEGEE. The length of the CDR3 is 15 residues. CDR3 in amino acids: CASTRRRQGAAEQYF. The CDR3, as DNA: TGTGCCAGCACCCGACGGAGACAGGGGGCGGCTGAGCAGTACTTC.

The CDR3 loop reads CASSSVSQETQYF. The CDR3, as DNA: TGTGCCAGCAGCTCGGTTTCCCAAGAGACCCAGTACTTC. The gene calls are TRBV7-2 and TRBJ2-5; unclear D gene. The V end was cut by 4 bases, the J end by 1 base, with 7 bases between. Looked up from germline, CDR1 is SGHTA and CDR2 is FQGNSA. The length of the CDR3 is 13 residues.

The rearrangement joins TRBV30 to TRBJ1-2; D not certain. The CDR3 runs to 13 residues. Trimming cost V 0 bases and J 5 bases, with 10 bases left between them. Per the germline V gene, CDR1 is GTSNPN and CDR2 is SVGIG (reference sequence). CDR3 sequence reads: CAWSVQRSYGYTF. CDR3 coding DNA: TGTGCCTGGAGTGTACAAAGGTCTTATGGCTACACCTTC.

The CDR3 loop is CASSVRANYGYTF. The DNA for the CDR3 is TGTGCCAGCAGCGTCCGCGCTAACTATGGCTACACCTTC. J is TRBJ1-2 and V is TRBV5-6; D unclear. Germline lookup yields CDR1 SGHDT and CDR2 YYEEEE. V shed 4 bases and J shed 0 bases, with 7 bases lying between them. The CDR3 runs 13 residues.

The gene calls are TRBV7-2 and TRBJ2-2; possibly TRBD1 for D (5 bases). There are 14 residues in the CDR3. Trimming pared 7 bases from V and 1 base from J, leaving 10 bases between. Germline V lookup: CDR1 SGHTA, CDR2 FQGNSA. The DNA for the CDR3 is TGTGCCAGCATCCTACAGGTGAACACCGGGGAGCTGTTTTTT. Residues: CASILQVNTGELFF.

The chain combines TRBV19 with TRBJ2-3; 11 bases match TRBD2. Looked up from germline, CDR1 is LNHDA and CDR2 is SQIVND (reference sequence). V trimming: 3 bases; J trimming: 4 bases; junction bases outside the gene matches: 6. The CDR3 is made up of 16 amino acids. This CDR3 is CASSIIAGGPADTQYF. CDR3 DNA sequence: TGTGCCAGTAGTATTATAGCGGGAGGGCCGGCAGATACGCAGTATTTT.

The chain links TRBV5-6 to TRBJ2-5, with 11 bases lining up with TRBD1. The junction had 12 bases not matched to a gene; V was cut back by 4 bases and J by 1 base. The germline gives CDR1 SGHDT, CDR2 YYEEEE. This CDR3 region has 18 residues. CDR3 in amino acids: CASSAMGQGGPGQETQYF. The CDR3 nucleotides are TGTGCCAGCAGCGCCATGGGACAGGGGGGACCCGGCCAAGAGACCCAGTACTTC.

V usage is TRBV12-5 and J usage is TRBJ1-1; D call uncertain. Trimming took off 2 bases at V and 4 bases at J, with 11 bases between the two ends. Germline lookup yields CDR1 LGHNT and CDR2 FRNRAP. The CDR3 runs 14 residues. The CDR3 loop reads CASGLPSLGTEAFF. In DNA, the CDR3 is TGTGCTAGTGGTTTGCCCTCCCTCGGCACTGAAGCTTTCTTT.

This chain joins TRBV6-1 and TRBJ1-1, with D hard to call. Germline lookup yields CDR1 MNHNS and CDR2 SASEGT. V gave up 4 bases and J gave up 1 base, with 10 bases separating them. CDR3 length: 14 amino acids. The CDR3 is CASSVRRQNTEAFF. In DNA form, the CDR3 reads TGTGCCAGCAGTGTTCGACGGCAGAACACTGAAGCTTTCTTT.

This clone occurred once. The same CDR3 is also encoded by other DNA sequences in this sample. The chain couples TRBV5-1 to TRBJ2-7, with TRBD2 matching over 13 bases. CDR3 length equals 16 residues. Germline trimming cut 0 bases from V and 2 bases from J; bases unmatched to any gene: 2. The germline V gene encodes CDR1 SGHRS and CDR2 YFSETQ. The CDR3: CASSLAGLAGTYEQYF. In nucleotides, the CDR3 is TGCGCCAGCAGCTTGGCGGGACTAGCGGGGACCTACGAGCAGTACTTC.

As concerns this clone: Within the sample, other DNA sequences also encode this same CDR3. The J gene is TRBJ1-2, the V gene TRBV7-2, with no clear D. This CDR3 region has 13 residues. V lost 4 bases to trimming and J lost 3 bases, with 9 bases between them. Per the germline V gene, CDR1 is SGHTA and CDR2 is FQGNSA. CDR3 bases: TGTGCCAGCAGCTCCGGGAGCTACTATGGCTACACCTTC. Encoded protein: CASSSGSYYGYTF.

This clone was detected only once. This sequence joins TRBV5-6 and TRBJ2-5; D not resolved. With the DNA end fitting TRBJ2-7 better, the J assignment may be wrong. Germline V gene data show CDR1 as SGHDT and CDR2 as YYEEEE. The CDR3 is 15 residues long. The CDR3 is CASSLVGLDIYEQYF. CDR3 nucleotides: TGTGCCAGCAGCTTGGTTGGTCTAGATATCTACGAGCAGTACTTC.

J is TRBJ1-3 and V is TRBV2; 7 bases fit TRBD1. This CDR3 spans 15 amino acids. The junction had 5 bases not matched to a gene; V was cut back by 6 bases and J by 0 bases. The V gene's germline CDR1 is SNHLY and CDR2 FYNNEI. CDR3 loop: CASSGQASSGNTIYF. CDR3 DNA: TGTGCCAGCAGCGGACAGGCCTCCTCTGGAAACACCATATATTTT.

This chain joins TRBV29-1 and TRBJ2-2; TRBD2 agrees at 10 bases. CDR1 and CDR2 from the germline V gene are SQVTM and ANQGSEA. The CDR3 runs 16 residues. As DNA, the CDR3 is TGCAGTGCAACAAAGGCTAGCGGGAGCAACACCGGGGAGCTGTTTTTT. Protein product: CSATKASGSNTGELFF.

The chain carries TRBV6-5 and TRBJ1-2; D might be TRBD1 (5 bases). The CDR3 extends over 16 amino acids. V shed 2 bases and J shed 1 base, with 14 bases lying between them. Per the germline V gene, CDR1 is MNHEY and CDR2 is SVGAGI. The CDR3 region is CASSYPGAGFNYGYTF. CDR3 DNA sequence: TGTGCCAGCAGTTACCCAGGAGCAGGGTTTAACTATGGCTACACCTTC.

The chain is built from TRBV15 and TRBJ2-2, with D possibly being TRBD1 or TRBD2 (5 bases each). Germline V gives CDR1 LNHNV, CDR2 YYDKDF (reference sequence). Trimming took 1 base from V and 3 from J, leaving 9 bases between them. The CDR3 is 15 residues long. CDR3 nucleotides: TGTGCCACCAGCAGAGGGGGGACCCACACCGGGGAGCTGTTTTTT. Encoded protein: CATSRGGTHTGELFF.

This clone occurred once. The chain links TRBV15 to TRBJ2-4; 10 nucleotides align to TRBD1. CDR3 length equals 17 residues. The junction had 9 bases not matched to a gene; V was cut back by 5 bases and J by 2 bases. Per germline, CDR1 LNHNV and CDR2 YYDKDF (reference sequence). The CDR3 loop reads CATSFWTGGLSKNIQYF. Written as DNA, the CDR3 is TGTGCCACCAGCTTCTGGACAGGGGGTTTATCCAAAAACATTCAGTACTTC.

The CDR3 loop is CAWSVGSSSNQPQHF. The CDR3 nucleotides read TGTGCCTGGAGTGTCGGCAGCTCTAGCAATCAGCCCCAGCATTTT. The chain is built from TRBV30 and TRBJ1-5, with D unclear. Looked up from germline, CDR1 is GTSNPN and CDR2 is SVGIG (reference sequence). The CDR3 runs 15 residues. Deletions cut 0 bases from V and 0 bases from J, with 9 bases between.

The chain employs TRBV10-1 and TRBJ1-1; unclear D gene. The V and J ends lost 4 bases and 0 bases respectively, with 6 bases between them. The CDR3 is made up of 13 amino acids. CDR1 and CDR2 from the germline V gene are WNHNN and SYGVQD (reference sequence). The CDR3 region is CASSATVNTEAFF. CDR3 nucleotide sequence: TGCGCCAGCAGTGCCACAGTGAACACTGAAGCTTTCTTT.

This clone was detected only once. The CDR3 loop reads CASSIGTGGAWNQPQHF. The CDR3 bases are TGTGCCAGTAGTATTGGGACAGGGGGCGCGTGGAATCAGCCCCAGCATTTT. The chain links TRBV19 to TRBJ1-5, with TRBD1 matching 12 bases. From germline, CDR1 is LNHDA and CDR2 SQIVND (reference sequence). V shed 3 bases and J 4 bases; nucleotides not matched to a gene: 7. The CDR3 extends over 17 amino acids.

The chain couples TRBV6-5 to TRBJ1-6; D ambiguous. Germline V gene data show CDR1 as MNHEY and CDR2 as SVGAGI. The CDR3 sequence is 15 residues long. Trimming cost V 5 bases and J 8 bases, with 16 bases left between them. CDR3 protein: CASSPQITDYSPLHF. The CDR3 coding sequence is TGTGCCAGCAGTCCCCAGATAACAGATTATTCACCCCTCCACTTT.

With regard to this clone: The same CDR3 is also encoded by other DNA sequences in this sample. CDR3 nucleotide sequence: TGTGCCAGCAGCTTATTGGGGGGAACCGATACGCAGTATTTT. It encodes CASSLLGGTDTQYF. The rearrangement links TRBV7-9 to TRBJ2-3; maybe TRBD2 (6 bases). The CDR3 has 14 amino acids. The germline V gene has CDR1 SEHNR and CDR2 FQNEAQ (reference sequence). V lost 2 bases and J lost 6, with 12 bases in between.

The genes are TRBV5-6 and TRBJ2-2; D is undetermined. The CDR3 loop spans 16 amino acids. V was shortened by 4 bases and J by 0 bases, with 13 bases between the two germline ends. Germline CDR1 is SGHDT and CDR2 is YYEEEE. The DNA for the CDR3 is TGTGCCAGCAGCCCGGCCGGGCCTACGAACACCGGGGAGCTGTTTTTT. Its translation is CASSPAGPTNTGELFF.

On this clone: Other nucleotide sequences from this sample produce the same CDR3. This chain connects TRBV19 to TRBJ1-5; tentatively, D is TRBD1 (6 bases). Germline V gene lookup returns CDR1 LNHDA and CDR2 SQIVND (reference sequence). The CDR3 covers 12 residues. The V gene lost 5 bases and the J gene lost 7 bases, with 9 bases spanning the gap. CDR3 sequence (DNA): TGTGCCAGTAGTCGGGGGCCACAGCCCCAGCATTTT. Encoded protein: CASSRGPQPQHF.

The V and J genes are TRBV7-3 and TRBJ2-3; 11 bases align to TRBD2. CDR1 and CDR2 from the germline V gene are SGHTA and FQGTGA. J was trimmed by 3 bases and V by 5 bases; bases with no gene match: 7. The length of the CDR3 is 16 residues. CDR3 loop: CASSQGLAGGTDTQYF. The CDR3 coding sequence is TGTGCCAGCAGCCAAGGTCTAGCGGGGGGAACAGATACGCAGTATTTT. The full variable domain, rest sourced from reference TRBV7-3 and TRBJ2-3, is GAGVSQTPSNKVTEKGKYVELRCDPISGHTALYWYRQSLGQGPEFLIYFQGTGAADDSGLPNDRFFAVRPEGSVSTLKIQRTERGDSAVYLCASSQGLAGGTDTQYFGPGTRLTVL.

The V call is TRBV27, the J call TRBJ1-1; D is perhaps TRBD1 (5 bases). This CDR3 region has 14 residues. Germline CDR1 MNHEY, CDR2 SMNVEV (reference sequence). The germline V and J ends were trimmed by 3 bases and 8 bases, with 16 bases remaining between them. In nucleotides, the CDR3 is TGTGCCAGCAGTTTCAGAGTCGGGGGATTCGAAGCTTTCTTT. This codes for CASSFRVGGFEAFF.